Below, one TCR beta chain is given with its context. Its target is not known. TCRdb redid the calling of the reads with MiXCR, one entry per CDR3 protein. The sample lists about a million distinct CDR3 sequences, around 29% occurring once. This entry comes from a study of T cell repertoires in cytomegalovirus infection. Study-wide background: Epitope selection comprised recently identified HLA-C-restricted CMV epitopes and well-studied HLA-B-restricted CMV epitopes. Public TCR beta signature analysis indicated the presence of both CMV infection and matching HLA type. The study's findings and limits: HLA-C-restricted CMV clonotypes gave the most frequent clonotype in two of eight donors.

The V gene end was trimmed by 1 base and the J gene end by 4 bases; junction bases not matched to a gene: 6. CDR3 size: 15 residues. Germline V gene lookup returns CDR1 SGHRS and CDR2 YFSETQ. This specimen was cultured CD8+ T cells from PBMCs, taken from culture after CMV antigen stimulation. The receptor comes from a human donor in good health (CMV status not recorded). Some clones in this sample may be carry-over from other donors' samples. The chain carries TRBV5-1 and TRBJ1-1, with 8 bases identical to TRBD1. CDR3 nucleotides: TGCGCCAGCAGCTTGTGGCAGGGGGCAGGCACTGAAGCTTTCTTT. Its protein is CASSLWQGAGTEAFF. Full variable domain (remainder filled in from reference TRBV5-1 and TRBJ1-1): KAGVTQTPRYLIKTRGQQVTLSCSPISGHRSVSWYQQTPGQGLQFLFEYFSETQRNKGNFPGRFSGRQFSNSRSEMNVSTLELGDSALYLCASSLWQGAGTEAFFGQGTRLTVV.